This entry features one T cell receptor beta chain sequence. Antigen specificity is unknown. The sample originates from a study of glioma-infiltrating T cells after dendritic cell vaccination. CDR1 and CDR2 from the germline V gene are SGHRS and YFSETQ. The CDR3 covers 14 residues. J gave up 4 bases and V 6 bases, and 6 bases lay outside the gene matches. Selection required adequate fresh-frozen tumor tissue plus more than two years' survival data. Blood PBMC samples: pre-vaccination, two weeks post third vaccination, and at tumor progression. The immunoSEQ assay amplified TCRB CDR3 from up to roughly 2 ug DNA. Assay used: immunoSEQ multiplex PCR; TCRdb lists only in-frame clones, some missing. The sample includes about 64,000 clones, 82% of them seen just once. Study observations and caveats: No direct clonality-survival link was found; a diverse polyclonal response may matter.

The receptor was derived from a human donor with glioblastoma. The sample consisted of blood, taken before dendritic cell vaccination. The chain recombines TRBV5-1 with TRBJ2-3, with 9 bases matching TRBD2. Written as DNA, the CDR3 is TGCGCCAGCAATCCGGGACTAGCTCCAGATACGCAGTATTTT. Protein: CASNPGLAPDTQYF.